Below are 8 T cell receptor beta chains sequenced from a single sample in a study of blood T cells in healthy people across ages. A J-beta primer mix and a sample-barcoded 5' primer were used in a second PCR of about 7 to 12 cycles. TCRdb called the 5' RACE reads again in MiXCR, with one record for every CDR3 protein. This repertoire shows over a million distinct CDR3 sequences, roughly 45% found once; its top ten account for under 20%. Sequencing was performed on blood. All receptors derive from a woman aged 60-70 years in good health.

This clonotype has only a few counts. This rearrangement joins TRBV15 to TRBJ1-1, with D possibly being TRBD1 (5 bases). The CDR3 totals 15 residues. Trimming shortened V by 5 bases and J by 1 base, and 14 bases separated the two germline ends. The germline CDR1 and CDR2 sequences are LNHNV and YYDKDF (reference sequence). The CDR3: CATSRKERGNTEAFF. The CDR3 DNA sequence: TGTGCCACCAGCCGCAAGGAAAGGGGGAACACTGAAGCTTTCTTT.

There are a few counts of this clonotype. The chain recombines TRBV15 with TRBJ1-2, with D tentatively TRBD1 (5 bases). The germline CDR1 and CDR2 sequences are LNHNV and YYDKDF (reference sequence). Between the trimmed V and J ends, which lost 1 base and 6 bases, there was a span of 9 bases. The CDR3 is 13 amino acids. This chain's CDR3 is CATSRVDSHGYTF. The CDR3, as DNA: TGTGCCACCAGCAGAGTCGACAGCCATGGCTACACCTTC.

This chain connects TRBV18 to TRBJ2-7; D call uncertain. From germline, CDR1 is KGHSH and CDR2 LQKENI. The length of the CDR3 is 12 residues. V dropped 8 bases and J dropped 6 bases, with 14 bases sitting between them. In nucleotides, the CDR3 is TGTGCCAGCACCTCCAGTACCGGCGAGCAGTACTTC. Its translation: CASTSSTGEQYF.

The sample holds one count of this clonotype. V and J are TRBV2 and TRBJ2-1; no clear D. This CDR3 comprises 11 residues. Trimming removed 3 bases from V and 10 bases from J, with 7 bases in between. The germline V gene has CDR1 SNHLY and CDR2 FYNNEI. CDR3 amino acids: CASSEQREQFF. For the CDR3, the DNA is TGTGCCAGCAGTGAGCAAAGGGAGCAGTTCTTC.

This clonotype was seen a handful of times. The V and J genes are TRBV13 and TRBJ1-1; D call uncertain. This CDR3 has 17 residues. CDR1 and CDR2 from the germline V gene are PRHDT and FYEKMQ (reference sequence). V gave up 0 bases and J gave up 0 bases, with 14 bases separating them. The chain's CDR3 is CASSLGREGFMNTEAFF. For the CDR3, the DNA is TGTGCCAGCAGCTTAGGCCGCGAAGGTTTTATGAACACTGAAGCTTTCTTT. Full variable domain (rest looked up from reference TRBV13 and TRBJ1-1): AAGVIQSPRHLIKEKRETATLKCYPIPRHDTVYWYQQGPGQDPQFLISFYEKMQSDKGSIPDRFSAQQFSDYHSELNMSSLELGDSALYFCASSLGREGFMNTEAFFGQGTRLTVV.

Concerning this clonotype itself: This may come from a read error, since a much larger clone is one base off. The V gene is TRBV29-1, the J gene TRBJ2-5; D could derive from TRBD1 or TRBD2 (6 bases each). The DNA end is a closer match to TRBJ2-7, so the J assignment may be wrong. CDR3 length: 15 residues. Germline V gene lookup returns CDR1 SQVTM and CDR2 ANQGSEA. The CDR3 protein is CSVTGSRLDLHEQYF. In DNA, the CDR3 is TGCAGCGTAACAGGGTCGAGACTAGATCTGCACGAGCAGTACTTC.

V and J are TRBV20-1 and TRBJ1-2; 9 nucleotides agree with TRBD1. From germline, CDR1 is DFQATT and CDR2 SNEGSKA (reference sequence). The CDR3 contains 15 residues. J was trimmed by 7 bases and V by 6 bases; bases with no gene match: 15. The DNA for the CDR3 is TGCAGTGCAAAGGACAGGGGCACCCTCTTTGGTGGCTACACCTTC. Translated, it gives CSAKDRGTLFGGYTF.

This rearrangement joins TRBV2 to TRBJ1-1; D is ambiguous. V lost 4 bases to trimming and J lost 3 bases, with 6 bases between them. The CDR3 spans 12 residues. The germline V gene has CDR1 SNHLY and CDR2 FYNNEI. The CDR3 coding sequence is TGTGCCAGCAGTGGGGAATACACTGAAGCTTTCTTT. As protein: CASSGEYTEAFF.